The 10 T cell receptor beta chains below were found in one sample sequenced in a study of cytomegalovirus exposure and HLA in healthy donors. A multiplex PCR was run with 60 Vbeta primers and 13 Jbeta primers. Profiled with immunoSEQ multiplex PCR; TCRdb holds only in-frame clones, not every one. The repertoire includes 140,000 or so clones, approximately 79% of them detected once, and 2.5% to 3.5% sits in the top ten. Sequenced material: PBMCs. The source of these receptors is a woman aged 30 to 39 in good health and CMV-seronegative.

The chain couples TRBV28 to TRBJ1-5; D not certain. The ends were cut back, 3 bases at V and 3 bases at J, with 9 bases in the middle. The V gene's germline CDR1 is MDHEN and CDR2 SYDVKM. The CDR3 has 14 amino acids. The CDR3 sequence is CASSLLGINQPQHF. The CDR3 DNA reads as TGTGCCAGCAGTTTGCTAGGAATCAATCAGCCCCAGCATTTT.

This chain joins TRBV19 and TRBJ1-6; D possibly corresponds to TRBD1 (6 bases). The CDR3 loop spans 16 amino acids. CDR1 is LNHDA, CDR2 SQIVND, per germline (reference sequence). V gave up 5 bases and J gave up 6 bases, with 17 bases separating them. The DNA of the CDR3 is TGTGCCAGTAGTGACGACCGGGACACCTTTAATTCACCCCTCCACTTT. Translating gives CASSDDRDTFNSPLHF.

This clone was counted only a few times. The rearrangement uses TRBV6-1 and TRBJ1-1, with no clear D. Germline lookup yields CDR1 MNHNS and CDR2 SASEGT. The CDR3 sequence is 13 residues long. Trimming took 10 bases from V and 2 from J, leaving 14 bases between them. The CDR3 DNA is TGTGCCACTCTCTCGGTAGTAAACACTGAAGCTTTCTTT. Amino acid sequence: CATLSVVNTEAFF.

This clone was detected once. CDR3 coding DNA: TGTGCCAGCAGTTCCCTTTCGGGACAGCAAGAGACCCAGTACTTC. Amino acids: CASSSLSGQQETQYF. The chain links TRBV28 to TRBJ2-5; 7 nucleotides align to TRBD1. The CDR3 sequence is 15 residues long. Germline V gene lookup returns CDR1 MDHEN and CDR2 SYDVKM. V was clipped by 4 bases and J by 2 bases; unmatched bases: 7.

The rearrangement links TRBV6-1 to TRBJ1-1; TRBD1 might be the D (6 bases). CDR1 is MNHNS and CDR2 is SASEGT in the germline V gene. V shed 5 bases and J shed 8 bases, with 21 bases lying between them. The CDR3 loop spans 15 amino acids. The CDR3 reads CASSNRNLGQREAFF. In nucleotides, the CDR3 is TGTGCCAGCAGTAATCGGAATCTCGGACAGAGGGAAGCTTTCTTT.

V and J are TRBV18 and TRBJ2-7, with 9 bases fitting TRBD1. With 6 bases clipped from V and 3 bases from J, the junction kept 6 bases outside the gene matches. This CDR3 comprises 14 residues. The V gene's germline CDR1 is KGHSH and CDR2 LQKENI. CDR3 amino acids: CASSNRDRVYEQYF. The CDR3 region has the DNA TGTGCCAGCTCCAACCGGGACAGGGTCTACGAGCAGTACTTC.

This clone was recorded once. This sequence joins TRBV27 and TRBJ2-3, with D uncertain. CDR1 is MNHEY and CDR2 is SMNVEV in the germline V gene (reference sequence). The V end was cut by 6 bases, the J end by 6 bases, with 16 bases between. The CDR3 totals 14 residues. CDR3 sequence: CASRPQYTGDTQYF. The CDR3 nucleotides are TGTGCCAGCAGGCCTCAGTATACCGGGGATACGCAGTATTTT.

This clone was detected once. The CDR3 bases are TGCGCCAGCCGTAGGGGACAGGGACGGGGGAATCAGCCCCAGCATTTT. Protein product: CASRRGQGRGNQPQHF. This rearrangement joins TRBV10-1 to TRBJ1-5, with 9 bases lining up with TRBD1. The V segment lost 8 bases and the J segment 4 bases; nucleotides outside the gene matches: 12. This CDR3 contains 16 residues. Germline CDR1 and CDR2: WNHNN and SYGVQD (reference sequence).

This clone showed up just a few times. The chain links TRBV7-3 to TRBJ2-2; 9 nucleotides match TRBD2. This CDR3 spans 15 amino acids. J gave up 4 bases and V 0 bases, and 0 bases lay outside the gene matches. Germline lookup yields CDR1 SGHTA and CDR2 FQGTGA. The CDR3 spells CASSLTSGSTGELFF. CDR3 nucleotides: TGTGCCAGCAGCTTAACTAGCGGGAGCACCGGGGAGCTGTTTTTT.

Comment on this clone: An end of the junction does not agree with germline; a read error may underlie this. The chain carries TRBV5-1 and TRBJ2-2; D may be TRBD2 (5 bases). Germline V CDR1 and CDR2: SGHRS, YFSETQ. The CDR3 runs 14 residues. CDR3 coding DNA: TGTGCCAGCAGCTCGGACTGGAACACCGGGGAGCTGTTTTTT. It codes for CASSSDWNTGELFF.